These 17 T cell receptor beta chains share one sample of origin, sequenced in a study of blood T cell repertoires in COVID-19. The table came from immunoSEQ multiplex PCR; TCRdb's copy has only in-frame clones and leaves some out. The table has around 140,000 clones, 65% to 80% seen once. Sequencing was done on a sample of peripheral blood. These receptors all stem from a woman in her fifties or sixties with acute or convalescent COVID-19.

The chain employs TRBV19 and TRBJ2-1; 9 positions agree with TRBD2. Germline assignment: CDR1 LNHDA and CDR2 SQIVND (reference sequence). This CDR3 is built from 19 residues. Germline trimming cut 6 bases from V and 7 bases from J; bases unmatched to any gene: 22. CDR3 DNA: TGTGCCAGTAGCATGCGAAGGGGGCGATCTAGCGGGGTCACTAATGAGCAGTTCTTC. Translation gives CASSMRRGRSSGVTNEQFF.

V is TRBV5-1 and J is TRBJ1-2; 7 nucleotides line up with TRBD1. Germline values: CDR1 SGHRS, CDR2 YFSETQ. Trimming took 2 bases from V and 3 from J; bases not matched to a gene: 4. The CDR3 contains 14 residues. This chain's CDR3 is CASSFGQAHYGYTF. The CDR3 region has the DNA TGCGCCAGCAGCTTTGGACAGGCTCACTATGGCTACACCTTC.

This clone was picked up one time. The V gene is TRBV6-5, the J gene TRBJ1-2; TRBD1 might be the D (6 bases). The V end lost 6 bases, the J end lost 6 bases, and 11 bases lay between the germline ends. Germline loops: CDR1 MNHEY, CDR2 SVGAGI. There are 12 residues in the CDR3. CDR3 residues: CASSLTGHGYTF. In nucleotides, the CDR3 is TGTGCCAGCAGCCTTACAGGGCATGGCTACACCTTC.

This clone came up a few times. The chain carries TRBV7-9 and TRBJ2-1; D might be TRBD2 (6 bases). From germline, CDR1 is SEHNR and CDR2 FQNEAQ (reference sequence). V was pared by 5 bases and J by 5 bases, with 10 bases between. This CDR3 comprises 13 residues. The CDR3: CASSARRDNEQFF. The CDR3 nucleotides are TGTGCCAGCAGCGCTCGGAGGGACAATGAGCAGTTCTTC.

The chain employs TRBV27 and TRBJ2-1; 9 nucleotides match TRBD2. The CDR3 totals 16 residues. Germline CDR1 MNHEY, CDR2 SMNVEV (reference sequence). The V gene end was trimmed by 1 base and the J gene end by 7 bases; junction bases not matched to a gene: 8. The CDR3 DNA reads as TGTGCCAGCAGTTTATATCGGAGCGGGGGGCAAAATGAGCAGTTCTTC. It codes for CASSLYRSGGQNEQFF.

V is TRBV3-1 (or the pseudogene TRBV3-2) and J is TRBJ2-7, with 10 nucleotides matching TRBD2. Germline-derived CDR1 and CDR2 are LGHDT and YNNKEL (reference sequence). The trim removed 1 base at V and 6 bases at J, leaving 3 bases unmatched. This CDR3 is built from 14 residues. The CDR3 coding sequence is TGTGCCAGCAGCCAAGCTAGCGGGAGATTCGAGCAGTACTTC. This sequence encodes CASSQASGRFEQYF.

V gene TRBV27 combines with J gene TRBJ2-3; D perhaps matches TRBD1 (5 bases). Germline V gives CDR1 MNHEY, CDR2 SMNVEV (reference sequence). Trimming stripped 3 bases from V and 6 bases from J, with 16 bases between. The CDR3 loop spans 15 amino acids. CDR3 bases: TGTGCCAGCAGTTTTACGACCAGGGCCGGCGATACGCAGTATTTT. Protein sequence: CASSFTTRAGDTQYF.

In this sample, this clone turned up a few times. CDR3: CARNRDRNYGYTF. The CDR3 DNA sequence: TGTGCCAGGAACCGGGACAGAAACTATGGCTACACCTTC. V is TRBV2 and J is TRBJ1-2; 7 bases agree with TRBD1. CDR3 length: 13 amino acids. The germline gives CDR1 SNHLY, CDR2 FYNNEI. The V segment lost 9 bases and the J segment 2 bases; nucleotides outside the gene matches: 6.

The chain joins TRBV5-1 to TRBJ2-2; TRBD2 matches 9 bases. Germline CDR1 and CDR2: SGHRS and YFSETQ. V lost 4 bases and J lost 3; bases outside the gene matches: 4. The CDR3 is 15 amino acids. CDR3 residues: CASSGGTSHTGELFF. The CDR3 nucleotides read TGCGCCAGCAGCGGCGGGACTAGCCACACCGGGGAGCTGTTTTTT. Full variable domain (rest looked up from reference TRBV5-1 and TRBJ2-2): KAGVTQTPRYLIKTRGQQVTLSCSPISGHRSVSWYQQTPGQGLQFLFEYFSETQRNKGNFPGRFSGRQFSNSRSEMNVSTLELGDSALYLCASSGGTSHTGELFFGEGSRLTVL.

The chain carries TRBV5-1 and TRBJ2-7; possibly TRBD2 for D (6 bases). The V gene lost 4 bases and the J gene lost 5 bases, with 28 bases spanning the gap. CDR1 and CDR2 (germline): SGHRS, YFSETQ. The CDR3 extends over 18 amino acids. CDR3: CASSPSRGLRSLPNEQYF. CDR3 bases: TGCGCCAGCAGCCCTAGTCGGGGACTTCGGAGTTTGCCGAACGAGCAGTACTTC. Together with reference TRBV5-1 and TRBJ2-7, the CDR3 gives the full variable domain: KAGVTQTPRYLIKTRGQQVTLSCSPISGHRSVSWYQQTPGQGLQFLFEYFSETQRNKGNFPGRFSGRQFSNSRSEMNVSTLELGDSALYLCASSPSRGLRSLPNEQYFGPGTRLTVT.

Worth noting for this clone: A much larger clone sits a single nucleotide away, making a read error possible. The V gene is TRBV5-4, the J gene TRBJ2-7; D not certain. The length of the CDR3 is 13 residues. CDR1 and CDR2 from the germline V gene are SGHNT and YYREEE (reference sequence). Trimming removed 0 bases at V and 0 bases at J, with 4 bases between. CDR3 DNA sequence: TGTGCCAGCAGCTTGGCTAGCTCCTACGAGCAGTACTTC. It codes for CASSLASSYEQYF.

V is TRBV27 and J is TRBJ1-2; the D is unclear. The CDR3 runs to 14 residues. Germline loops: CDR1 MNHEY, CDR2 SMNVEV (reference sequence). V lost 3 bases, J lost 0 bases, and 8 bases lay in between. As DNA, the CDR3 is TGTGCCAGCAGTTTCAATCGGGCTAACTATGGCTACACCTTC. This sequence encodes CASSFNRANYGYTF.

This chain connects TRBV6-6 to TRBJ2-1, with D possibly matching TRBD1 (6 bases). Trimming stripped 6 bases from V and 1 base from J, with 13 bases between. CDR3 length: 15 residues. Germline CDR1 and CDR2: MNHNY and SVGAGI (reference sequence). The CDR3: CASRTGRGSYNEQFF. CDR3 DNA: TGTGCCAGCAGGACAGGAAGGGGGTCCTACAATGAGCAGTTCTTC.

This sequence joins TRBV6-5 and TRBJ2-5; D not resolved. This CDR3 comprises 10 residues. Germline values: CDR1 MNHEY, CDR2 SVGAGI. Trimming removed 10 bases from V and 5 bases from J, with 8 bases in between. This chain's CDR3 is CATTLETQYF. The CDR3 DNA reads TGTGCCACTACGTTGGAGACCCAGTACTTC.

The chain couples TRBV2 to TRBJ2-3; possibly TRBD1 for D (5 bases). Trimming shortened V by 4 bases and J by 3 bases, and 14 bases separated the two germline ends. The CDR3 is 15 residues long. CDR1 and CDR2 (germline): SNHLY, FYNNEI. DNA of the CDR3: TGTGCCAGCAGTGGCCCGCAGGGTGTGACAGATACGCAGTATTTT. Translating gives CASSGPQGVTDTQYF.

DNA for the CDR3: TGTGCCAGCTGGAATCAGGGGGCGAATTCACCCCTCCACTTT. This translates into CASWNQGANSPLHF. The chain employs TRBV7-8 and TRBJ1-6, with 8 nucleotides matching TRBD1. This CDR3 is 14 amino acids long. The V gene end was trimmed by 8 bases and the J gene end by 7 bases; junction bases not matched to a gene: 7. Germline V gene lookup returns CDR1 SGHVS and CDR2 FQNEAQ.

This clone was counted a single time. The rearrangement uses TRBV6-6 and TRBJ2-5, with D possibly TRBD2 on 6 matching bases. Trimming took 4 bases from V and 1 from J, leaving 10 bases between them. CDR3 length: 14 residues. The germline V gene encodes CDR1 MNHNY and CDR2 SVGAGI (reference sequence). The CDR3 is CASSLGGSQETQYF. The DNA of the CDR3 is TGTGCCAGCAGTTTGGGAGGCTCCCAAGAGACCCAGTACTTC.